These 9 T cell receptor beta chains were sequenced from one sample in a study of beta chain features in type 1 diabetes. These receptors lack a known antigen. Investigators reverse transcribed all isolated RNA, so they sequenced expressed TCRB transcripts. Repertoires were generated with immunoSEQ multiplex PCR, while TCRdb's copy carries only in-frame clones and drops some. There are 600,000 to 700,000 clones in the sample; approximately 13% occur only once, and around 0.12% lies in the top ten. Study-level results: Patients with Type 1 diabetes showed moderately but significantly shorter TCRB CDR3s in all four CD4+ subsets.

The sequencing input was naive CD4+ T cells from blood. These receptors all stem from a man aged 25-40 years with type 1 diabetes.

The chain joins TRBV9 to TRBJ1-2; TRBD1 agrees at 7 bases. The germline V gene encodes CDR1 SGDLS and CDR2 YYNGEE. The CDR3 contains 14 residues. V lost 3 bases to trimming and J lost 7 bases; unmatched junction nucleotides: 9. Here the CDR3 reads CASSARQGGGGYTF. Written as DNA, the CDR3 is TGTGCCAGCAGCGCCAGACAGGGAGGAGGTGGCTACACCTTC.

The V and J genes are TRBV4-3 and TRBJ2-5; D is ambiguous. CDR3 size: 16 residues. The germline V gene encodes CDR1 LGHNA and CDR2 YSLEER. V lost 0 bases to trimming and J lost 1 base, with 12 bases between them. CDR3 nucleotide sequence: TGCGCCAGCAGCCAAGATCTGCGACGGATCCAAGAGACCCAGTACTTC. Protein product: CASSQDLRRIQETQYF.

This clone was observed a few times. This chain connects TRBV9 to TRBJ1-1, with unresolved D. The V end was cut by 0 bases, the J end by 3 bases, with 12 bases between. Germline CDR1 reads SGDLS; CDR2 reads YYNGEE. The CDR3 is 15 amino acids. Written as DNA, the CDR3 is TGTGCCAGCAGCGTAGCCGGATACATTGACACTGAAGCTTTCTTT. Residues: CASSVAGYIDTEAFF.

The rearrangement joins TRBV30 to TRBJ2-5; TRBD1 might be the D (6 bases). Trimming shortened V by 4 bases and J by 5 bases, and 11 bases separated the two germline ends. This CDR3 has 12 residues. CDR1 GTSNPN and CDR2 SVGIG come from the germline V gene (reference sequence). CDR3 DNA sequence: TGTGCCTGGACTCGAACAGGGGAGACCCAGTACTTC. This codes for CAWTRTGETQYF.

This clone was seen a few times. V is TRBV7-2 and J is TRBJ1-5; 8 nucleotides line up with TRBD1. The germline V gene encodes CDR1 SGHTA and CDR2 FQGNSA. The CDR3 contains 12 residues. With V trimmed by 4 bases and J by 7 bases, 0 bases remained unmatched. This CDR3 reads CASSSGGQPQHF. The CDR3 DNA is TGTGCCAGCAGCTCAGGGGGCCAGCCCCAGCATTTT.

V usage is TRBV5-6 and J usage is TRBJ2-1, with TRBD1 as a possible D gene (6 bases). Deletions cut 2 bases from V and 6 bases from J, with 15 bases between. Germline V lookup: CDR1 SGHDT, CDR2 YYEEEE. The length of the CDR3 is 15 residues. CDR3 amino acids: CASSLPNRVGNEQFF. CDR3 DNA sequence: TGTGCCAGCAGCTTACCTAACAGGGTTGGCAATGAGCAGTTCTTC.

The chain has TRBV6-5 and TRBJ2-6; D may be TRBD1 (6 bases). CDR1 is MNHEY and CDR2 is SVGAGI in the germline V gene. The V gene lost 3 bases and the J gene lost 4 bases, with 13 bases spanning the gap. The CDR3 extends over 16 amino acids. CDR3 amino acids: CASSYAGAPGANVLTF. The CDR3, as DNA: TGTGCCAGCAGTTATGCAGGGGCGCCAGGGGCCAACGTCCTGACTTTC.

V usage is TRBV7-8 and J usage is TRBJ2-3; 10 positions agree with TRBD2. Germline CDR1 is SGHVS and CDR2 is FQNEAQ. V gave up 8 bases and J gave up 4 bases; unmatched junction bases: 12. The CDR3 totals 16 residues. In DNA, the CDR3 is TGTGCCAGCCAGAGCGGGGGGGCCTTTTCTGCAGATACGCAGTATTTT. It translates to CASQSGGAFSADTQYF. Complete variable domain (other parts from reference TRBV7-8 and TRBJ2-3): GAGVSQSPRYKVAKRGQDVALRCDPISGHVSLFWYQQALGQGPEFLTYFQNEAQLDKSGLPSDRFFAERPEGSVSTLKIQRTQQEDSAVYLCASQSGGAFSADTQYFGPGTRLTVL.

This clone was seen only a few times. The chain uses TRBV7-2 and TRBJ1-4; 7 bases are shared with TRBD1. The V gene end was trimmed by 4 bases and the J gene end by 5 bases; junction bases not matched to a gene: 7. The germline CDR1 and CDR2 sequences are SGHTA and FQGNSA. The CDR3 extends over 15 amino acids. This chain's CDR3 is CASSSRTGDNEKLFF. For the CDR3, the DNA is TGTGCCAGCAGCTCGAGGACAGGAGACAATGAAAAACTGTTTTTT.